The T cell receptor beta chain under discussion was sequenced for a study of T cell responses to AZD1222 COVID-19 vaccine. CDR1 and CDR2 from the germline V gene are MNHEY and SVGAGI. V was shortened by 4 bases and J by 1 base, with 10 bases between the two germline ends. CDR3 length: 14 residues. Sequencing used immunoSEQ multiplex PCR; TCRdb keeps in-frame clones, though not all of them. The table shows some 130,000 clones, with roughly 87% occurring only once. This clonotype originated in an adult in good health. The rearrangement links TRBV6-5 to TRBJ2-5, with D perhaps matching TRBD1 or TRBD2 (5 bases each). Specimen: peripheral blood, collected on day 0 of AZD1222 vaccination. The CDR3 protein is CASSSGTLQETQYF. As DNA, the CDR3 is TGTGCCAGCAGTTCCGGGACGCTCCAAGAGACCCAGTACTTC.